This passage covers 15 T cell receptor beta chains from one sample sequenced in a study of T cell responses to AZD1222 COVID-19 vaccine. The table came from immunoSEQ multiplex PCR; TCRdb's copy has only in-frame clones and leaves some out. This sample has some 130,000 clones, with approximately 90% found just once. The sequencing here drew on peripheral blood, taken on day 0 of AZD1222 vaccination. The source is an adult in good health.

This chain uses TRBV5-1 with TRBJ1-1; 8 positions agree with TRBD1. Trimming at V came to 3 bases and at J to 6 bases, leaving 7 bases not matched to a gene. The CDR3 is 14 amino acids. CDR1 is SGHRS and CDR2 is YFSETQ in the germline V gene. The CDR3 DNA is TGCGCCAGCAGCTCCAGGGGGCAGGAGGCTGAAGCTTTCTTT. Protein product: CASSSRGQEAEAFF.

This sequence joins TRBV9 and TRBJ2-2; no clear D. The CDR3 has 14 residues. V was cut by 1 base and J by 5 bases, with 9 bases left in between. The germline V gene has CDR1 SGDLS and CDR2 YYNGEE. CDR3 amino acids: CASSVTQTTGELFF. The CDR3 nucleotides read TGTGCCAGCAGCGTAACCCAAACAACCGGGGAGCTGTTTTTT.

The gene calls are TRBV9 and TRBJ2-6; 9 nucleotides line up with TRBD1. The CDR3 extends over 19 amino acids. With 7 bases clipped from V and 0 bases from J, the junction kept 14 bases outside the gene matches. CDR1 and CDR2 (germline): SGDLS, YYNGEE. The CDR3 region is CASGIRRDRAFSGANVLTF. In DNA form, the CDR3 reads TGTGCCAGCGGGATTCGCCGGGACAGGGCCTTCTCTGGGGCCAACGTCCTGACTTTC.

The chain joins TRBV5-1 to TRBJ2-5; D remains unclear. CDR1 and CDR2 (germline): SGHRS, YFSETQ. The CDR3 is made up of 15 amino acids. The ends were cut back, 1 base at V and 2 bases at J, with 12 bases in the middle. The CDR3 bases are TGCGCCAGCAGCTTGATGGCCGGAAATCAAGAGACCCAGTACTTC. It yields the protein CASSLMAGNQETQYF.

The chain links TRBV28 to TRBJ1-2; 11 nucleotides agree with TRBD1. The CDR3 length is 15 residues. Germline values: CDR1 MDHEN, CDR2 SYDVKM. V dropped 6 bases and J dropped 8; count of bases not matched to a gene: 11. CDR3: CASRPSGQGAFGYTF. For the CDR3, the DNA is TGTGCCAGCAGACCGAGCGGACAGGGGGCGTTCGGCTACACCTTC.

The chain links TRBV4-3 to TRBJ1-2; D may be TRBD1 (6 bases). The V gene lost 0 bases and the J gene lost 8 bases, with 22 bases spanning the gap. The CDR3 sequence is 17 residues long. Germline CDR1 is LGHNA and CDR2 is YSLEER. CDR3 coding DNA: TGCGCCAGCAGCCAAGATGGGCTCCGGGTGGGGGGCCACGGCTACACCTTC. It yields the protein CASSQDGLRVGGHGYTF.

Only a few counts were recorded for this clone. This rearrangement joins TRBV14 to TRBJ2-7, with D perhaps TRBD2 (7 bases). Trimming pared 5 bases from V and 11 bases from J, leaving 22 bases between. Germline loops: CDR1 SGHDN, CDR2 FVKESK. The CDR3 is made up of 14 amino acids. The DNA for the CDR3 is TGTGCCAGCAGCTTCAGGGGAGGGCCGATGGTAAAGTACTTC. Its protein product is CASSFRGGPMVKYF.

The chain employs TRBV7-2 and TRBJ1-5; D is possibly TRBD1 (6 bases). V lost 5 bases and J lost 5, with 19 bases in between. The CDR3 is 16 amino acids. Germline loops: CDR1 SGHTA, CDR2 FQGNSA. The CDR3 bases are TGTGCCAGCAGCCCATTGATAAGGCGGGGGCATCAGCCCCAGCATTTT. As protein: CASSPLIRRGHQPQHF.

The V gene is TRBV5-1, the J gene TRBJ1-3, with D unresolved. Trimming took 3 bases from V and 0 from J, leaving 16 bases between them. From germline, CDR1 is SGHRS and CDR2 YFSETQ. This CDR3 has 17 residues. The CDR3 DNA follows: TGCGCCAGCAGCTCTGGGGTACAAACCGACTCTGGAAACACCATATATTTT. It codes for CASSSGVQTDSGNTIYF.

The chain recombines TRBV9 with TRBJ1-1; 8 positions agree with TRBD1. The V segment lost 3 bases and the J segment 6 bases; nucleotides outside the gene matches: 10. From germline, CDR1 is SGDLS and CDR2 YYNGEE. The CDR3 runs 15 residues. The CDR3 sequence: CASSETQGGDSEAFF. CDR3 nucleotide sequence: TGTGCCAGCAGCGAGACACAGGGGGGCGACTCTGAAGCTTTCTTT.

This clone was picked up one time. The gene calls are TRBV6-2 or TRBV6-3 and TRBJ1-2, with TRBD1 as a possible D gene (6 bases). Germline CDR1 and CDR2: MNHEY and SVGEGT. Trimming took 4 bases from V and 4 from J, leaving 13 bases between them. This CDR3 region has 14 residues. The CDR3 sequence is CASSFGGPIYGYTF. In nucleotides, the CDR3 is TGTGCCAGCAGTTTCGGGGGGCCAATCTATGGCTACACCTTC.

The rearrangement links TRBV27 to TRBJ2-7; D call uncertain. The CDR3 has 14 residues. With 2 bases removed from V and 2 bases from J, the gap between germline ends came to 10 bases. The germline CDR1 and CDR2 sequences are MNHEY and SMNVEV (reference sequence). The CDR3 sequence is CASSLGRGAYEQYF. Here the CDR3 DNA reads TGTGCCAGCAGTTTAGGCCGTGGCGCCTACGAGCAGTACTTC.

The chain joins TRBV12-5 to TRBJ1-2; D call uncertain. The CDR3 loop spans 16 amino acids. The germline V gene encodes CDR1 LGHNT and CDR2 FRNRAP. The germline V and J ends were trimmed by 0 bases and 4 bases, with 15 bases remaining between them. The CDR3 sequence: CASGLVLSERRYGYTF. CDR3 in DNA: TGTGCTAGTGGTTTGGTACTATCAGAGAGACGCTATGGCTACACCTTC.

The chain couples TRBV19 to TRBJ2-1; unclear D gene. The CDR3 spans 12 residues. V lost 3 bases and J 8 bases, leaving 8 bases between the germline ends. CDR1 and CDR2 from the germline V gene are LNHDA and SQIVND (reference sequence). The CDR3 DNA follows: TGTGCCAGTAGTATCCATTCTGATGAGCAGTTCTTC. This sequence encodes CASSIHSDEQFF. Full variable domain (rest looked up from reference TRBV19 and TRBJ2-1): DGGITQSPKYLFRKEGQNVTLSCEQNLNHDAMYWYRQDPGQGLRLIYYSQIVNDFQKGDIAEGYSVSREKKESFPLTVTSAQKNPTAFYLCASSIHSDEQFFGPGTRLTVL.

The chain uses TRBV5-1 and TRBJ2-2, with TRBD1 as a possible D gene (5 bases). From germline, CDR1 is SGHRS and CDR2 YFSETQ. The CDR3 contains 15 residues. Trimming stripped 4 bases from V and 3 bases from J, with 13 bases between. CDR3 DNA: TGCGCCAGCAGCCAGACAGACACCTACACCGGGGAGCTGTTTTTT. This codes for CASSQTDTYTGELFF.